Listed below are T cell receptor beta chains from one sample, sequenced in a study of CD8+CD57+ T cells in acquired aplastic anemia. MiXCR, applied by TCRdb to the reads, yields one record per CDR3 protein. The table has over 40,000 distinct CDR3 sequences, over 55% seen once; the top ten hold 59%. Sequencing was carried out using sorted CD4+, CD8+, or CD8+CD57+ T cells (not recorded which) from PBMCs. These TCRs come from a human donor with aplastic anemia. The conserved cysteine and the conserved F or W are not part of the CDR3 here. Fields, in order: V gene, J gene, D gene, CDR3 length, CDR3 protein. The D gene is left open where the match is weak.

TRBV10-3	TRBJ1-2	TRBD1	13	AISVDRSRSGGYT
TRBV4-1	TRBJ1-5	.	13	ASSPFAGYNQPQH
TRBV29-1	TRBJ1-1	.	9	SADVPGKAF
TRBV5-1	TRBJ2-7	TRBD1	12	ASSFGTVAYEQY
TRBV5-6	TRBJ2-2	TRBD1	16	ASSRGDRGPKGTGELF
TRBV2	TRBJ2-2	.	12	ASSETPNTGELF
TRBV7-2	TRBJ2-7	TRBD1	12	ASSPGTVHYEQY
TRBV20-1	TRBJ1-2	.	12	SASEGTVNYGYT
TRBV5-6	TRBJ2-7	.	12	ASSLVRLGYEQY
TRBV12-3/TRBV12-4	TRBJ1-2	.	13	ASSHWALANYGYT
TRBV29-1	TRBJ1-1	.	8	SVERESAF
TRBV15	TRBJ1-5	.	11	ATSSSPRGAQH
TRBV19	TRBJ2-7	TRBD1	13	ASSPFWGTVYEQY
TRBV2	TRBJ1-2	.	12	ASSEGTDLYGYT
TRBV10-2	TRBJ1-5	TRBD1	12	ASSFGQGYQPQH
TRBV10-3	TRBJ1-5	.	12	AISESTGARPQH
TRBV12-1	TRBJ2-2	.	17	ASSFSSGDSGGDTGELF
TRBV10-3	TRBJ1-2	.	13	AISESGRANYGYT
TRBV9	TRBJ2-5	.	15	ASSVERVGTPQETQY
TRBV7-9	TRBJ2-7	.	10	ASSLARAEQY
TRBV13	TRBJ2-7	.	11	ASKGGNTYEQY
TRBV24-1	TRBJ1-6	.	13	ATSDRDGGSSPLH
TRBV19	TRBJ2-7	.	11	ASRDGVAYEQY
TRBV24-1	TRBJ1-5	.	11	ATAGGHNQPQH
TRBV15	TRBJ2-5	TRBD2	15	ATGYPGSSGGIETQY
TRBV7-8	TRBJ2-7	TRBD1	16	ASSSPGQGKRTPYEQY
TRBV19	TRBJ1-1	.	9	ASTGFTEAF
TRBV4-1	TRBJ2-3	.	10	ASSQEADTQY